The 12 T cell receptor beta chains below all came from one sample that was sequenced in a study of OX40 agonist ivuxolimab in advanced cancers. Assay used: immunoSEQ multiplex PCR; TCRdb lists only in-frame clones, some missing. The sample holds 83,000 or so clones, approximately 90% seen once. The source material was CD4+ or CD8+ T cells sorted from blood, sampled in a trial of the OX40 agonist ivuxolimab. Source of these receptors: an adult with an advanced solid tumor such as melanoma, head and neck, liver or kidney cancer.

This clone has just one count. The chain uses TRBV27 and TRBJ2-5; 10 nucleotides agree with TRBD2. The CDR3 is 14 residues long. Per germline, CDR1 MNHEY and CDR2 SMNVEV (reference sequence). With V trimmed by 5 bases and J by 4 bases, 4 bases remained unmatched. DNA for the CDR3: TGTGCCAGCAGTCCTCGGACTAGCGGAGAGACCCAGTACTTC. Protein product: CASSPRTSGETQYF.

The CDR3 sequence is CASSLEREAGQYF. DNA of the CDR3: TGTGCCAGCAGCTTAGAACGGGAGGCCGGGCAGTACTTC. This sequence joins TRBV7-2 and TRBJ2-7; 7 nucleotides line up with TRBD2. This CDR3 contains 13 residues. Germline CDR1 and CDR2: SGHTA and FQGNSA. Trimming took 1 base from V and 9 from J; bases not matched to a gene: 6.

The chain recombines TRBV19 with TRBJ2-7, with D perhaps assigned TRBD1 or TRBD2 (5 bases each). The CDR3 length is 13 residues. The V end lost 3 bases, the J end lost 5 bases, and 11 bases lay between the germline ends. Germline-derived CDR1 and CDR2 are LNHDA and SQIVND (reference sequence). The CDR3 sequence is CASSIVGRNEQYF. The CDR3, as DNA: TGTGCCAGTAGTATTGTGGGACGGAACGAGCAGTACTTC.

The genes are TRBV5-1 and TRBJ2-7; D is unresolved. Looked up from germline, CDR1 is SGHRS and CDR2 is YFSETQ. V dropped 3 bases and J dropped 3 bases, with 7 bases sitting between them. The CDR3 runs 12 residues. The CDR3 bases are TGCGCCAGCAGCTCGCAATTCTACGAGCAGTACTTC. As protein: CASSSQFYEQYF.

This chain links TRBV9 with TRBJ1-1; no reliable D call. The length of the CDR3 is 12 residues. CDR1 SGDLS and CDR2 YYNGEE come from the germline V gene. Trimming stripped 3 bases from V and 1 base from J, with 4 bases between. This chain's CDR3 is CASSEQNTEAFF. CDR3 nucleotide sequence: TGTGCCAGCAGCGAGCAGAACACTGAAGCTTTCTTT.

The sample holds one count of this clone. The CDR3 here is CASSQTTDSPLHF. In DNA, the CDR3 is TGTGCCAGCAGCCAGACCACAGATTCACCCCTCCACTTT. The rearrangement uses TRBV7-3 and TRBJ1-6; D not certain. Germline V gives CDR1 SGHTA, CDR2 FQGTGA. The V end was cut by 5 bases, the J end by 8 bases, with 10 bases between. The CDR3 runs 13 residues.

The rearrangement uses TRBV4-3 and TRBJ1-1; D is uncertain. The CDR3 has 13 amino acids. Germline values: CDR1 LGHNA, CDR2 YSLEER. Trimming cost V 0 bases and J 7 bases, with 9 bases left between them. CDR3 DNA sequence: TGCGCCAGCAGCCAAGAACCGGCGGGTGAAGCTTTCTTT. Amino acids: CASSQEPAGEAFF.

The chain has TRBV11-2 and TRBJ2-5, with 9 bases aligning to TRBD1. The CDR3 runs to 15 residues. V shed 1 base and J 6 bases; nucleotides not matched to a gene: 6. From germline, CDR1 is SGHAT and CDR2 FQNNGV. The CDR3 spells CASSLGDRDVKTQYF. As DNA, the CDR3 is TGTGCCAGCAGCTTAGGGGACAGGGATGTAAAGACCCAGTACTTC.

The rearrangement links TRBV5-1 to TRBJ1-2, with unresolved D. CDR3 length equals 15 residues. The V and J ends lost 5 bases and 2 bases respectively, with 16 bases between them. Looked up from germline, CDR1 is SGHRS and CDR2 is YFSETQ. CDR3 sequence reads: CASRMRRGSNYGYTF. In DNA form, the CDR3 reads TGCGCCAGCAGGATGCGACGGGGTTCGAACTATGGCTACACCTTC.

This rearrangement joins TRBV29-1 to TRBJ1-2; TRBD1 matches 7 bases. The CDR3 contains 12 residues. Germline V lookup: CDR1 SQVTM, CDR2 ANQGSEA. J was trimmed by 3 bases and V by 6 bases; bases with no gene match: 4. The CDR3 here is CSVADRDYGYTF. The CDR3 nucleotides are TGCAGCGTCGCCGACAGGGACTATGGCTACACCTTC.

The chain links TRBV28 to TRBJ1-1; TRBD1 matches 9 bases. J lost 6 bases, V lost 7 bases, and 9 bases had no gene match. CDR3 length: 14 residues. Germline assignment: CDR1 MDHEN and CDR2 SYDVKM. Here the CDR3 reads CASTPGQGDAEAFF. As DNA, the CDR3 is TGTGCCAGCACCCCGGGACAGGGAGACGCTGAAGCTTTCTTT.

This chain connects TRBV16 to TRBJ2-7, with 8 bases identical to TRBD1. V shed 1 base, J shed 7 bases, and the junction held 12 bases outside the gene matches. In germline, CDR1 is KGHSY, CDR2 FQNENV. There are 16 residues in the CDR3. The CDR3 sequence is CASSQWRSGQGEEQYF. The CDR3 nucleotides are TGTGCCAGCAGCCAATGGCGTTCCGGACAGGGTGAAGAGCAGTACTTC. Filled out from reference TRBV16 and TRBJ2-7, the complete variable domain reads GEEVAQTPKHLVRGEGQKAKLYCAPIKGHSYVFWYQQVLKNEFKFLISFQNENVFDETGMPKERFSAKCLPNSPCSLEIQATKLEDSAVYFCASSQWRSGQGEEQYFGPGTRLTVT.